This T cell receptor beta chain appears in the sequencing data of a study of cytomegalovirus exposure and HLA in healthy donors. From germline, CDR1 is MNHEY and CDR2 SVGAGI. The CDR3 has 14 amino acids. The ends lost 4 bases at V and 8 bases at J; junction bases unmatched: 7. Only in-frame clones appear in the TCRdb table, and some are missing; sequencing was by immunoSEQ multiplex PCR. The sample yields 250,000 to 350,000 clones, 88% seen once. Input material: PBMCs. The chain combines TRBV6-5 with TRBJ1-2; 10 nucleotides align to TRBD1. The TCR sequence derives from a man aged 30-40 years in good health and CMV-seronegative. CDR3 in amino acids: CASSSRDRGRGYTF. The CDR3 coding sequence is TGTGCCAGCAGTTCTCGGGACAGGGGTCGAGGCTACACCTTC.